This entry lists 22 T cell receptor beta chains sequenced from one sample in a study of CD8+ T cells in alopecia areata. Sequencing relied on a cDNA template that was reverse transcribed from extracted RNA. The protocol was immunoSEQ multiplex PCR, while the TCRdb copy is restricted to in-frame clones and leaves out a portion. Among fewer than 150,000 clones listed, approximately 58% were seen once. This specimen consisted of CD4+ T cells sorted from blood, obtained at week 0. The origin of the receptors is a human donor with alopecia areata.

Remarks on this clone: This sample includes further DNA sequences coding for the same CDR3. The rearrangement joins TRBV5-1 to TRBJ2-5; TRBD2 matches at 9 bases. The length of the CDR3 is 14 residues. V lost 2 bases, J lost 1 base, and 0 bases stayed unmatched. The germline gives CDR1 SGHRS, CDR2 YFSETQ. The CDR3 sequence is CASSLAGGQETQYF. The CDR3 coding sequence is TGCGCCAGCAGCTTAGCGGGGGGCCAAGAGACCCAGTACTTC.

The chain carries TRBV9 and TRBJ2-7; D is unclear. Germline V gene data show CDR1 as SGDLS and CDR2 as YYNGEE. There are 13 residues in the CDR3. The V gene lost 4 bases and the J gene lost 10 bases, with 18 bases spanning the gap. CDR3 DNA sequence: TGTGCCAGCAGCCCCCTAGTCTTCCGGTGCCAGTACTTC. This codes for CASSPLVFRCQYF.

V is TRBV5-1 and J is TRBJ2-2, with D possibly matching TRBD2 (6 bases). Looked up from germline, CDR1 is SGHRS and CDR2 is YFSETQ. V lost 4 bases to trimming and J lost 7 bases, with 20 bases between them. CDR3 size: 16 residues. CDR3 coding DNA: TGCGCCAGCAGCCCCGGCCGGGCTAGCGAGGGCGGGGAGCTGTTTTTT. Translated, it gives CASSPGRASEGGELFF.

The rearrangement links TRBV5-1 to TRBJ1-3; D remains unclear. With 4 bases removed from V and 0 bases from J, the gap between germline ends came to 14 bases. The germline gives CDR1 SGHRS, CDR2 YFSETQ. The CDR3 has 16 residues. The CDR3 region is CASSTLAGSSGNTIYF. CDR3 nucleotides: TGCGCCAGCAGCACCCTCGCGGGCTCCTCTGGAAACACCATATATTTT. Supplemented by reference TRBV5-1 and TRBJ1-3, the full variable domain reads KAGVTQTPRYLIKTRGQQVTLSCSPISGHRSVSWYQQTPGQGLQFLFEYFSETQRNKGNFPGRFSGRQFSNSRSEMNVSTLELGDSALYLCASSTLAGSSGNTIYFGEGSWLTVV.

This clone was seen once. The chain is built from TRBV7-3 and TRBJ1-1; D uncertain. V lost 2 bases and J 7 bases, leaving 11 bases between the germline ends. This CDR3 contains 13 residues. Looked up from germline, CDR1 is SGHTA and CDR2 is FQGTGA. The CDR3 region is CASSLLAWGEAFF. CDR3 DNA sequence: TGTGCCAGCAGCTTATTGGCCTGGGGTGAAGCTTTCTTT.

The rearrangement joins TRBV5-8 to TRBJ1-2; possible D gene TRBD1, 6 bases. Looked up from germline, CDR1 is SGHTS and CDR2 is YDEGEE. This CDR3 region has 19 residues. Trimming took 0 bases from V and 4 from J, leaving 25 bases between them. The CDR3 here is CASSLGVRLGTKNLYGYTF. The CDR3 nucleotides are TGTGCCAGCAGCTTGGGCGTCAGGTTGGGGACAAAGAATCTCTATGGCTACACCTTC.

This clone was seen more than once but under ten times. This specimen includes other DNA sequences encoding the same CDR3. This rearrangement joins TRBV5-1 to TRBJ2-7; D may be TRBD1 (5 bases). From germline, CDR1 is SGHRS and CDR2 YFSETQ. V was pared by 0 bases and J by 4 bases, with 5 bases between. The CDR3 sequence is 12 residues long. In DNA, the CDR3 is TGCGCCAGCAGCTTGGAGGGGTACGAGCAGTACTTC. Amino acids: CASSLEGYEQYF.

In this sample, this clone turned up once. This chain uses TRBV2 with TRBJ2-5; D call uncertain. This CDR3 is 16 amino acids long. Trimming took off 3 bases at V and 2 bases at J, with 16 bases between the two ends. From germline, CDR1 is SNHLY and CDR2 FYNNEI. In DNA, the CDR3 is TGTGCCAGCAGTGACAGGTCGGGTCGATTACAAGAGACCCAGTACTTC. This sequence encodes CASSDRSGRLQETQYF.

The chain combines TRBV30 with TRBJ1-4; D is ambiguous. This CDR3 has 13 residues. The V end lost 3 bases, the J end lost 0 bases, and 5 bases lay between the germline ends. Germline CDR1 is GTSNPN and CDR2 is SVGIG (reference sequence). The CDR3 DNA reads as TGTGCCTGGAGGACAACAACTAATGAAAAACTGTTTTTT. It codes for CAWRTTTNEKLFF.

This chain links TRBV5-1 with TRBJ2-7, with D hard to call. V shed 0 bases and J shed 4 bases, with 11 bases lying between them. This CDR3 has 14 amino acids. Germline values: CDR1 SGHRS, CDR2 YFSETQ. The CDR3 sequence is CASSLGGSYYEQYF. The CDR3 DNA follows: TGCGCCAGCAGCTTGGGTGGCAGTTATTACGAGCAGTACTTC.

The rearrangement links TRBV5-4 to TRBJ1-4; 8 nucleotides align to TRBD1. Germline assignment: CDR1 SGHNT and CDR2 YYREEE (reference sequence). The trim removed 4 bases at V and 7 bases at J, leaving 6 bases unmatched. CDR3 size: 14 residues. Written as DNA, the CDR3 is TGTGCCAGCAGCACTTACGACAGGGGTGAAAAACTGTTTTTT. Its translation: CASSTYDRGEKLFF. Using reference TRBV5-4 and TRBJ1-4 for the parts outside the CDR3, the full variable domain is ETGVTQSPTHLIKTRGQQVTLRCSSQSGHNTVSWYQQALGQGPQFIFQYYREEENGRGNFPPRFSGLQFPNYSSELNVNALELDDSALYLCASSTYDRGEKLFFGSGTQLSVL.

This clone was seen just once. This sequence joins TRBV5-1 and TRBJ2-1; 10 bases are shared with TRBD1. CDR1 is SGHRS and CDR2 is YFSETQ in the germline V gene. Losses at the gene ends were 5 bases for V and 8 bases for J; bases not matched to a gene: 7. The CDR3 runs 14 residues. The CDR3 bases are TGCGCCAGCAGACGGACAGGGGGGAACGATGAGCAGTTCTTC. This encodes CASRRTGGNDEQFF.

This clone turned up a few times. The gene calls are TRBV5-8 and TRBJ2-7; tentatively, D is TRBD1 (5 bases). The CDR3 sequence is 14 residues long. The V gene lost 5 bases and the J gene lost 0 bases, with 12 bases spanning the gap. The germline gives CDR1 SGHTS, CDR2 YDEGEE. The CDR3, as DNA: TGTGCCAGCAGATCCAGAAGGGGCTCCTACGAGCAGTACTTC. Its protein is CASRSRRGSYEQYF.

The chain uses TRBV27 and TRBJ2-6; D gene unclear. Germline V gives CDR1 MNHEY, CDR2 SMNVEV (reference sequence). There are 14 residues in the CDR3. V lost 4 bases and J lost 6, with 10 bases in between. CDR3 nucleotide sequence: TGTGCCAGCAGTTACACGTTACAGGCCAACGTCCTGACTTTC. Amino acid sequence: CASSYTLQANVLTF. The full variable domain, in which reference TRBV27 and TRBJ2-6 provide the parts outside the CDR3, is EAQVTQNPRYLITVTGKKLTVTCSQNMNHEYMSWYRQDPGLGLRQIYYSMNVEVTDKGDVPEGYKVSRKEKRNFPLILESPSPNQTSLYFCASSYTLQANVLTFGAGSRLTVL.

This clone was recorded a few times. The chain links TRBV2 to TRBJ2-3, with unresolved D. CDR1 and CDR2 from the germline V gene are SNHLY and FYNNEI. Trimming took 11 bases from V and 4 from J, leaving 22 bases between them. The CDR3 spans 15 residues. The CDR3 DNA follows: TGTGCCGGCTCCGCCAGGCTCAGGTGGGCAGATACGCAGTATTTT. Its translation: CAGSARLRWADTQYF.

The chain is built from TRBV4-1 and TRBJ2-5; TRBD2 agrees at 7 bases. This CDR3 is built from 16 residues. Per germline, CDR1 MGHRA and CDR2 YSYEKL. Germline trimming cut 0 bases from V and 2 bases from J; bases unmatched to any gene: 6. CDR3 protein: CASSQDGRAGQETQYF. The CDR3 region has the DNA TGCGCCAGCAGCCAAGATGGACGAGCGGGGCAAGAGACCCAGTACTTC.

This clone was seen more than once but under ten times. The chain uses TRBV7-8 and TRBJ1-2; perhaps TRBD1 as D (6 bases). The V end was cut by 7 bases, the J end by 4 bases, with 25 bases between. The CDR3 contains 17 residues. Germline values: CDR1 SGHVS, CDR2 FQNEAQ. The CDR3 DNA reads TGTGCCAGCACCCCCATCTGGAGAAAACAGGGATTCTATGGCTACACCTTC. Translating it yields CASTPIWRKQGFYGYTF.

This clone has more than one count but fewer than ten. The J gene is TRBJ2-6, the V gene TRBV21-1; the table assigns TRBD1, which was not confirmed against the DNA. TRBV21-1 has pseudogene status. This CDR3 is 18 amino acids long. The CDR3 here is CASSARDRLLCWANVLTF. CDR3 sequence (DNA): TGTGCCAGCAGCGCCCGGGACAGACTACTTTGCTGGGCCAACGTCCTGACTTTC.

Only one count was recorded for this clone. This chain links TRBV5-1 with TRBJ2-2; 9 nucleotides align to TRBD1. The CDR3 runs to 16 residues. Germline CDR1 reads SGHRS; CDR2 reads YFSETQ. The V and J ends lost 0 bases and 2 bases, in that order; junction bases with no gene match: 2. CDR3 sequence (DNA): TGCGCCAGCAGCTTGGAACAGGGGGCTAACACCGGGGAGCTGTTTTTT. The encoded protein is CASSLEQGANTGELFF.

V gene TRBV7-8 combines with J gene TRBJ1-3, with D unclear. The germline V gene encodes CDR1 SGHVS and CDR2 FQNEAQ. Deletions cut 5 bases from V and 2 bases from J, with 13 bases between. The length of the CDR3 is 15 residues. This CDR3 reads CASSQSWGPGNTIYF. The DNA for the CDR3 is TGTGCCAGCAGCCAGAGTTGGGGTCCTGGAAACACCATATATTTT.

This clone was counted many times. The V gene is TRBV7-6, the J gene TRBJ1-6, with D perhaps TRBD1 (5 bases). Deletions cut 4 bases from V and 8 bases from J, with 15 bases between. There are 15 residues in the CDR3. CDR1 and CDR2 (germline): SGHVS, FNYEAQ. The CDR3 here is CASSWTRSGDSPLHF. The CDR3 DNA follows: TGTGCCAGCAGCTGGACTCGCTCGGGGGATTCACCCCTCCACTTT.

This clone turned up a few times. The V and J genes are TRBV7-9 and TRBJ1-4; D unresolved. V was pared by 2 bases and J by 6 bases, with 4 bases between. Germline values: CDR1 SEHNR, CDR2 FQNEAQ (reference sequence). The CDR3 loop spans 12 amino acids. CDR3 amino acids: CASSLTDEKLFF. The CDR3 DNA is TGTGCCAGCAGCTTAACGGATGAAAAACTGTTTTTT.